The following is a T cell receptor (beta chain) sequence with its context. What it recognizes is unknown. The sample comes from a study of immune characteristics of hereditary and idiopathic chronic pancreatitis. Study-wide results and limits: TCRbeta diversity rose and clonality fell in both pancreatitis groups versus controls.

Looked up from germline, CDR1 is LNHNV and CDR2 is YYDKDF (reference sequence). The CDR3 sequence is 15 residues long. The V and J ends lost 3 bases and 8 bases respectively, with 17 bases between them. Profiled with immunoSEQ multiplex PCR; TCRdb holds only in-frame clones, not every one. The sample consists of approximately 1,800 clones, 60% to 75% of them appearing once. Total pancreatectomy with islet autotransplantation was the source of the chronic pancreatitis pancreas tissue. The chain links TRBV15 to TRBJ2-1, with a possible D match to TRBD2 (6 bases). The receptor was isolated from a human donor with chronic pancreatitis. The sequenced sample was pancreas tissue with hereditary chronic pancreatitis. The CDR3 nucleotides read TGTGCCACCAGCAGGGATCCGGGAGCTGGGGATGAGCAGTTCTTC. Translated: CATSRDPGAGDEQFF. The full variable domain, in which reference TRBV15 and TRBJ2-1 provide the parts outside the CDR3, is DAMVIQNPRYQVTQFGKPVTLSCSQTLNHNVMYWYQQKSSQAPKLLFHYYDKDFNNEADTPDNFQSRRPNTSFCFLDIRSPGLGDTAMYLCATSRDPGAGDEQFFGPGTRLTVL.